This TCR beta chain appears in the sequencing data of a study of cytomegalovirus exposure and HLA in healthy donors. The PCR employed 60 Vbeta primers together with 13 Jbeta primers. Generated by immunoSEQ multiplex PCR, the TCRdb table keeps only in-frame clones and is missing some. The table includes some 120,000 clones, roughly two thirds detected once. Losses at the gene ends were 0 bases for V and 9 bases for J; bases not matched to a gene: 9. Germline V gene sequence: CDR1 SGHKS, CDR2 YYEKEE (reference sequence). The CDR3 has 15 residues. This clone showed up just a few times. Its antigen is not identified. Study-wide results and caveats: Sequencing likely generated an artifact that appeared as a cluster of highly shared sequence variants.

This sequence originates from a man aged 25 to 45 in good health and CMV-seropositive. Sequences were obtained from PBMCs. This rearrangement joins TRBV5-5 to TRBJ2-1; TRBD1 matches 7 bases. The chain's CDR3 is CASSLVATGIGEQFF. CDR3 sequence (DNA): TGTGCCAGCAGCTTGGTTGCGACAGGGATAGGTGAGCAGTTCTTC.